The 28 T cell receptor beta chains below were found in one sample sequenced in a study of shared T cell receptors in the human thymus. Sequenced by immunoSEQ multiplex PCR; TCRdb stores in-frame clones only, minus some. This sample yields some 760,000 clones, of which 70% to 90% are seen a single time; under 0.012% belongs to the top ten. These sequences were also reported in another study, on human thymus T cells.

The specimen sequenced was thymocytes. The origin of the receptors is a girl in the first two years of life with a congenital heart defect.

V and J are TRBV7-6 and TRBJ1-1; D is possibly TRBD1 (5 bases). The CDR3 totals 14 residues. Germline-derived CDR1 and CDR2 are SGHVS and FNYEAQ. The V end lost 5 bases, the J end lost 0 bases, and 10 bases lay between the germline ends. CDR3 nucleotide sequence: TGTGCCAGCAGCCCCCCGACAGTGAACACTGAAGCTTTCTTT. It yields the protein CASSPPTVNTEAFF.

The gene calls are TRBV7-2 and TRBJ2-7, with D tentatively TRBD2 (5 bases). The CDR3 has 18 residues. CDR1 and CDR2 from the germline V gene are SGHTA and FQGNSA. Trimming left V 1 base short and J 2 bases short, with 21 bases between. CDR3 in DNA: TGTGCCAGCAGCTTAGTCGCTGGGAGCCGATTCTTTACCTACGAGCAGTACTTC. Protein: CASSLVAGSRFFTYEQYF.

Points on this clone: The junction shows a germline mismatch at one end, possibly a read error. V usage is TRBV2 and J usage is TRBJ1-2; D is possibly TRBD1 (5 bases). CDR1 and CDR2 from the germline V gene are SNHLY and FYNNEI. CDR3 length equals 20 residues. CDR3 in DNA: TGTGCCAGCAGTGAATCGGGTCCGGTTCAGGGAGGCCTAATATACTATAGCTACACCTTC. It codes for CASSESGPVQGGLIYYSYTF.

The chain has TRBV6-5 and TRBJ1-4; 10 bases line up with TRBD1. Losses at the gene ends were 6 bases for V and 4 bases for J; bases not matched to a gene: 5. The CDR3 consists of 15 residues. From germline, CDR1 is MNHEY and CDR2 SVGAGI. The CDR3 coding sequence is TGTGCCAGCAGGAGACAGGGGGCCTATAATGAAAAACTGTTTTTT. It translates to CASRRQGAYNEKLFF.

About this clone: Other DNA sequences in this specimen translate into the identical CDR3. J is TRBJ1-2 and V is TRBV6-5, with a possible D match to TRBD1 (6 bases). The CDR3 spans 11 residues. Germline CDR1 and CDR2: MNHEY and SVGAGI. The V end was cut by 6 bases, the J end by 5 bases, with 7 bases between. The CDR3 is CASRGGYGYTF. The CDR3 nucleotides are TGTGCCAGCAGAGGGGGATATGGCTACACCTTC.

The V call is TRBV27, the J call TRBJ1-2, with TRBD1 as a possible D gene (6 bases). The V end lost 0 bases, the J end lost 0 bases, and 14 bases lay between the germline ends. The CDR3 contains 17 residues. Germline CDR1 and CDR2: MNHEY and SMNVEV (reference sequence). The CDR3 loop is CASSLSTRTAANYGYTF. The CDR3 nucleotides are TGTGCCAGCAGTTTATCGACCCGGACAGCCGCTAACTATGGCTACACCTTC.

The rearrangement joins TRBV6-6 to TRBJ1-2, with 7 bases lining up with TRBD1. CDR3 length equals 15 residues. V shed 1 base and J 5 bases; nucleotides not matched to a gene: 7. Germline loops: CDR1 MNHNY, CDR2 SVGAGI (reference sequence). CDR3 DNA sequence: TGTGCCAGCAGTTACTGGGGACAGTTGGCATATGGCTACACCTTC. Amino acid sequence: CASSYWGQLAYGYTF.

For this clone: Other DNA sequences in the same sample also yield this CDR3. The chain combines TRBV5-1 with TRBJ2-7, with 8 bases that match TRBD1. Germline values: CDR1 SGHRS, CDR2 YFSETQ. This CDR3 comprises 14 residues. V dropped 2 bases and J dropped 5; count of bases not matched to a gene: 6. In DNA, the CDR3 is TGCGCCAGCAGCTTAGGACAGGGCGGGCACGAGCAGTACTTC. Translating it yields CASSLGQGGHEQYF. Together with reference TRBV5-1 and TRBJ2-7, the CDR3 gives the full variable domain: KAGVTQTPRYLIKTRGQQVTLSCSPISGHRSVSWYQQTPGQGLQFLFEYFSETQRNKGNFPGRFSGRQFSNSRSEMNVSTLELGDSALYLCASSLGQGGHEQYFGPGTRLTVT.

The gene calls are TRBV5-4 and TRBJ2-7; 10 positions match TRBD2. This CDR3 has 14 amino acids. Losses at the gene ends were 1 base for V and 3 bases for J; bases not matched to a gene: 1. Germline V gene lookup returns CDR1 SGHNT and CDR2 YYREEE (reference sequence). The CDR3 loop reads CASSLPSGGYEQYF. The CDR3 DNA sequence: TGTGCCAGCAGCTTGCCTAGCGGGGGCTACGAGCAGTACTTC. Drawing the rest from reference TRBV5-4 and TRBJ2-7, the complete variable domain is ETGVTQSPTHLIKTRGQQVTLRCSSQSGHNTVSWYQQALGQGPQFIFQYYREEENGRGNFPPRFSGLQFPNYSSELNVNALELDDSALYLCASSLPSGGYEQYFGPGTRLTVT.

A single count supports this clone. CDR3 protein: CASSSILGTGRPNYGYTF. CDR3 coding DNA: TGTGCCAGCAGCTCGATACTTGGGACAGGGCGACCTAACTATGGCTACACCTTC. V and J are TRBV7-9 and TRBJ1-2; 9 nucleotides align to TRBD1. The junction had 12 bases not matched to a gene; V was cut back by 4 bases and J by 0 bases. The CDR3 has 18 residues. Looked up from germline, CDR1 is SEHNR and CDR2 is FQNEAQ (reference sequence).

The chain employs TRBV7-2 and TRBJ1-5; D is possibly TRBD1 (6 bases). This CDR3 has 15 amino acids. The V gene lost 5 bases and the J gene lost 5 bases, with 16 bases spanning the gap. Per the germline V gene, CDR1 is SGHTA and CDR2 is FQGNSA. The CDR3 nucleotides read TGTGCCAGCAGCCCGGGAGGGCAGGGGTATCAGCCCCAGCATTTT. Translation gives CASSPGGQGYQPQHF.

V is TRBV14 and J is TRBJ1-6, with D perhaps matching TRBD1 (5 bases). Looked up from germline, CDR1 is SGHDN and CDR2 is FVKESK. Trimming left V 3 bases short and J 10 bases short, with 22 bases between. This CDR3 contains 17 residues. In DNA form, the CDR3 reads TGTGCCAGCAGCCAGGACCGAAGGGGCCCCGGGGGATCACCCCTCCACTTT. This sequence encodes CASSQDRRGPGGSPLHF. Based on the CDR3 plus reference TRBV14 and TRBJ1-6, the full variable domain is EAGVTQFPSHSVIEKGQTVTLRCDPISGHDNLYWYRRVMGKEIKFLLHFVKESKQDESGMPNNRFLAERTGGTYSTLKVQPAELEDSGVYFCASSQDRRGPGGSPLHFGNGTRLTVT.

This chain joins TRBV5-1 and TRBJ1-1, with TRBD1 matching 12 bases. Germline loops: CDR1 SGHRS, CDR2 YFSETQ. V lost 4 bases to trimming and J lost 5 bases; unmatched junction nucleotides: 18. The CDR3 is made up of 19 amino acids. CDR3 in amino acids: CASSPSTGTGGVSWTEAFF. In DNA form, the CDR3 reads TGCGCCAGCAGCCCATCCACCGGGACAGGGGGCGTAAGTTGGACTGAAGCTTTCTTT.

CDR3 in DNA: TGTGCCAGCAGGGTCCTCCCGGGGTCCTACAATGAGCAGTTCTTC. Residues: CASRVLPGSYNEQFF. This chain connects TRBV6-1 to TRBJ2-1, with D possibly matching TRBD2 (5 bases). The CDR3 runs 15 residues. Germline values: CDR1 MNHNS, CDR2 SASEGT. Trimming left V 6 bases short and J 1 base short, with 13 bases between.

This chain joins TRBV19 and TRBJ2-1, with TRBD2 identical over 9 bases. Trimming removed 6 bases from V and 5 bases from J; junction bases left unmatched: 11. CDR3 length: 16 residues. Germline CDR1 and CDR2: LNHDA and SQIVND (reference sequence). The CDR3 DNA is TGTGCCAGTAGAGGCGGGGGGGCTGGTACCGACAATGAGCAGTTCTTC. Its protein product is CASRGGGAGTDNEQFF.

The genes are TRBV4-1 and TRBJ2-5; D is perhaps TRBD1 (5 bases). Trimming pared 0 bases from V and 9 bases from J, leaving 26 bases between. The germline V gene has CDR1 MGHRA and CDR2 YSYEKL. This CDR3 has 18 residues. In DNA, the CDR3 is TGCGCCAGCAGCCAAGAGTTAGGGCAGGGCGGTCCTCTAGGGGCCCAGTACTTC. It is translated as CASSQELGQGGPLGAQYF.

A few counts support this clone. This chain joins TRBV30 and TRBJ2-5, with TRBD2 matching over 8 bases. This CDR3 has 14 residues. Trimming at V came to 7 bases and at J to 5 bases, leaving 12 bases not matched to a gene. The germline V gene has CDR1 GTSNPN and CDR2 SVGIG (reference sequence). This CDR3 reads CASGSRGGPETQYF. In DNA, the CDR3 is TGTGCCTCTGGGTCCCGGGGGGGCCCGGAGACCCAGTACTTC.

This rearrangement joins TRBV4-3 to TRBJ1-1; 10 positions match TRBD1. Per the germline V gene, CDR1 is LGHNA and CDR2 is YSLEER. V gave up 4 bases and J gave up 5 bases; unmatched junction bases: 4. This CDR3 has 14 amino acids. The CDR3 here is CASSRGTGETEAFF. The CDR3 region has the DNA TGCGCCAGCAGCCGAGGGACAGGGGAGACTGAAGCTTTCTTT.

The chain joins TRBV5-4 to TRBJ1-2; 8 bases align to TRBD1. From germline, CDR1 is SGHNT and CDR2 YYREEE (reference sequence). V was pared by 4 bases and J by 5 bases, with 10 bases of the junction left unmatched. The CDR3 is made up of 15 amino acids. CDR3 residues: CASSPPRRQGYGYTF. The CDR3 nucleotides are TGTGCCAGCAGCCCCCCAAGGCGACAGGGGTATGGCTACACCTTC.

This sequence joins TRBV5-6 and TRBJ2-7; D not certain. Germline V gene sequence: CDR1 SGHDT, CDR2 YYEEEE. V was clipped by 1 base and J by 2 bases, with 10 bases between them. The CDR3 has 14 amino acids. CDR3 loop: CASSLIQTTYEQYF. The CDR3 nucleotides read TGTGCCAGCAGCTTGATACAGACCACCTACGAGCAGTACTTC.

The J gene is TRBJ2-3, the V gene TRBV9; 13 bases match TRBD2. Germline values: CDR1 SGDLS, CDR2 YYNGEE. With V trimmed by 3 bases and J by 4 bases, 2 bases remained unmatched. The CDR3 has 15 amino acids. CDR3: CASSATSGGPDTQYF. The CDR3 DNA sequence: TGTGCCAGCAGCGCGACTAGCGGGGGGCCAGATACGCAGTATTTT.

DNA of the CDR3: TGCGCCAGCAGCCCCCTACTCGGGGACTATGGCTACACCTTC. It encodes CASSPLLGDYGYTF. The rearrangement uses TRBV4-1 and TRBJ1-2; no definite D call. The CDR3 totals 14 residues. Germline CDR1 is MGHRA and CDR2 is YSYEKL. Trimming left V 4 bases short and J 3 bases short, with 12 bases between.

This chain links TRBV7-2 with TRBJ2-3; 8 nucleotides line up with TRBD2. This CDR3 has 15 residues. V was pared by 1 base and J by 1 base, with 1 base of the junction left unmatched. Germline CDR1 reads SGHTA; CDR2 reads FQGNSA. The CDR3 is CASSLVSGGTDTQYF. The CDR3 DNA follows: TGTGCCAGCAGCTTAGTTAGCGGGGGCACAGATACGCAGTATTTT.

The chain combines TRBV5-5 with TRBJ1-6, with D uncertain. Per the germline V gene, CDR1 is SGHKS and CDR2 is YYEKEE (reference sequence). The CDR3 has 14 amino acids. The V end was cut by 0 bases, the J end by 9 bases, with 10 bases between. This CDR3 reads CASSLGRLPSPLHF. The CDR3 region has the DNA TGTGCCAGCAGCTTGGGGAGGCTACCTTCACCCCTCCACTTT.

This rearrangement joins TRBV10-3 to TRBJ2-7, with TRBD1 matching over 10 bases. This CDR3 has 19 amino acids. In germline, CDR1 is ENHRY, CDR2 SYGVKD. Germline trimming cut 2 bases from V and 3 bases from J; bases unmatched to any gene: 16. The CDR3 spells CAISEPYGTGDLRRYEQYF. CDR3 bases: TGTGCCATCAGTGAGCCGTACGGGACAGGGGATCTAAGACGCTACGAGCAGTACTTC.

The gene calls are TRBV10-3 and TRBJ2-6; tentative D call: TRBD1 (5 bases). Per the germline V gene, CDR1 is ENHRY and CDR2 is SYGVKD. Trimming stripped 5 bases from V and 0 bases from J, with 17 bases between. The CDR3 loop spans 18 amino acids. This CDR3 is CAISSAGWSLSGANVLTF. The CDR3 DNA is TGTGCCATCAGTTCGGCAGGGTGGTCGCTCTCTGGGGCCAACGTCCTGACTTTC.

The chain uses TRBV7-6 and TRBJ2-7; D possibly corresponds to TRBD2 (5 bases). Germline CDR1 SGHVS, CDR2 FNYEAQ. Trimming left V 1 base short and J 3 bases short, with 10 bases between. The CDR3 is made up of 14 amino acids. DNA for the CDR3: TGTGCCAGCAGCTTAGATCGGGGTAACTACGAGCAGTACTTC. The encoded protein is CASSLDRGNYEQYF.

CDR3 residues: CASSTGLAGVETQYF. Here the CDR3 DNA reads TGTGCCAGCAGCACCGGACTAGCGGGGGTGGAGACCCAGTACTTC. The chain links TRBV11-3 to TRBJ2-5; 13 bases are shared with TRBD2. The CDR3 has 15 residues. The germline V gene encodes CDR1 SGHNT and CDR2 YENEEA. The trim removed 5 bases at V and 5 bases at J, leaving 5 bases unmatched.